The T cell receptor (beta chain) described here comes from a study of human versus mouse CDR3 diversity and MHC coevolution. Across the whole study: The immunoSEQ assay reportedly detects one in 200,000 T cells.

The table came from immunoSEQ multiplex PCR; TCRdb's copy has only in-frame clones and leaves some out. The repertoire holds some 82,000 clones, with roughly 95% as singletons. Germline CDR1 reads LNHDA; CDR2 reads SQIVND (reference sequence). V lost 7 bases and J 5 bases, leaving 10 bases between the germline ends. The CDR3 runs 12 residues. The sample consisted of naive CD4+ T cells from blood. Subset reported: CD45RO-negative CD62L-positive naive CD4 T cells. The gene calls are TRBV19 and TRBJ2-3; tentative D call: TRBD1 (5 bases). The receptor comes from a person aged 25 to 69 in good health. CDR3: CASKRGGDTQYF. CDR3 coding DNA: TGTGCCAGTAAAAGGGGTGGAGATACGCAGTATTTT.